These T cell receptor beta chains were read from a single sample in a study of T cell responses to AZD1222 COVID-19 vaccine. This table comes from immunoSEQ multiplex PCR, and its TCRdb copy is limited to in-frame clones, with some not included. The repertoire holds some 150,000 clones, approximately 90% seen once, with about 15% in the top ten. The source material was peripheral blood, sampled on day 0 of AZD1222 vaccination. The receptors originated from an adult in good health. Both conserved end residues are part of each CDR3. Expanded clones get a size class; other rows say once, few or many, or leave the size out.

v_call	clone_size	j_call	cdr3_aa
TRBV7-2	.	TRBJ2-1	CASSLGGSGGESEQFF
TRBV19	.	TRBJ2-3	CASNTWSSSTDTQYF
TRBV11-2	.	TRBJ2-1	CASSTYRGNADEQFF
TRBV6-5	.	TRBJ1-2	CASSYSVNGNYGYTF
TRBV5-4	.	TRBJ2-1	CASSFPDRTNNEQFF
TRBV5-1	.	TRBJ1-3	CASSSGTAGNTIYF
TRBV28	.	TRBJ2-1	CASITDNNEQFF
TRBV2	.	TRBJ2-1	CASSWRPPEQFF
TRBV9	.	TRBJ2-1	CASSSGRGALVNEQFF
TRBV7-3	.	TRBJ2-2	CASSLNLGVGELFF
TRBV5-1	.	TRBJ2-7	CASSPQTNTYEQYF
TRBV30	few	TRBJ1-2	CAWSVPRGLRSYGYTF
TRBV29-1	.	TRBJ1-4	CSGGQGNEKLFF
TRBV28	.	TRBJ1-5	CASSRRGGNQPQHF
TRBV11-3	.	TRBJ2-1	CASSLGGTNYNEQFF
TRBV3-1/TRBV3-2	.	TRBJ2-5	CASSRTSGYQETQYF
TRBV30	.	TRBJ1-5	CAWSAGTGGPRSNQPQHF
TRBV7-2	.	TRBJ2-3	CASSLVGPDTQYF
TRBV4-1	few	TRBJ1-5	CASSQQGDQPQHF
TRBV6-4	.	TRBJ1-2	CASSPDRNYGYTF
TRBV19	.	TRBJ2-2	CASSKQSKRTGELFF
TRBV10-3	.	TRBJ1-2	CAISESGPGSGYTF
TRBV27	.	TRBJ2-7	CASSSSGHPNYEQYF
TRBV5-6	.	TRBJ1-2	CASSQTQGAWTF
TRBV4-3	.	TRBJ2-3	CASSQELRGGLGTQYF
TRBV29-1	.	TRBJ2-2	CSAMTGSTGELFF
TRBV27	once	TRBJ2-1	CASSLRGLHEQFF
TRBV5-1	.	TRBJ1-1	CASSLYVGNTEAFF